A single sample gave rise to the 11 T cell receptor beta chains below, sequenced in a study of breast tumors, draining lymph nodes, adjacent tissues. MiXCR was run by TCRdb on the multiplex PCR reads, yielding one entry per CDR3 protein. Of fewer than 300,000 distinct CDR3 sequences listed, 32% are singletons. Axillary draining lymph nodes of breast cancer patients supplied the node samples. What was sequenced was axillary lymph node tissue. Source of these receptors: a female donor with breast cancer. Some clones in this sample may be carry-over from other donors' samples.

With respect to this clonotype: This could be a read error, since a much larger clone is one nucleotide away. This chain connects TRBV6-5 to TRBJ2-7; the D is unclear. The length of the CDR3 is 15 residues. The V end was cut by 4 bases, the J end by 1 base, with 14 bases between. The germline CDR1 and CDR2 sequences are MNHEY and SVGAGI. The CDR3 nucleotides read TGTGCCAGCAGTTCCTCGGCGGATCCTTCCTACGAGCAGTACTTC. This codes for CASSSSADPSYEQYF.

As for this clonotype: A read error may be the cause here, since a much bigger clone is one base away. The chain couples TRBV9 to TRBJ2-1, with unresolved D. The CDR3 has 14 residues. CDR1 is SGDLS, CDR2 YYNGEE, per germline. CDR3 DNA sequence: TGTGCCAGCAGCGTACTCGGCGCCTACAATGAGCAGTCCTTC. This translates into CASSVLGAYNEQSF.

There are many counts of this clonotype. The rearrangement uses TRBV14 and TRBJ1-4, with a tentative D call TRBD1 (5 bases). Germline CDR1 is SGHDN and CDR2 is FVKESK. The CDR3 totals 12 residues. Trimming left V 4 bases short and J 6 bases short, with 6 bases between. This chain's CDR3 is CASSRRDEKLFF. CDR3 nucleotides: TGTGCCAGCAGCCGCAGGGATGAAAAACTGTTTTTT.

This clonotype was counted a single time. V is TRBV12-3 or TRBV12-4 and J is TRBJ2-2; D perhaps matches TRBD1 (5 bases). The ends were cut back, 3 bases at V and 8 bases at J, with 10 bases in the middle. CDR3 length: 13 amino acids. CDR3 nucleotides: TGTGCCAGCAGTTTCGTACAGGCGGGGGAGCTGTTTTTT. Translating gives CASSFVQAGELFF.

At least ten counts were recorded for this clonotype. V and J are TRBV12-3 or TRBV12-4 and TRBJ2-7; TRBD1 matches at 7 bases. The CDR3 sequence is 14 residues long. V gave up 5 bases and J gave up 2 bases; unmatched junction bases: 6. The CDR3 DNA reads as TGTGCCAGCAGTGCCGGGACAGTGACCTACGAGCAGTACTTC. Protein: CASSAGTVTYEQYF.

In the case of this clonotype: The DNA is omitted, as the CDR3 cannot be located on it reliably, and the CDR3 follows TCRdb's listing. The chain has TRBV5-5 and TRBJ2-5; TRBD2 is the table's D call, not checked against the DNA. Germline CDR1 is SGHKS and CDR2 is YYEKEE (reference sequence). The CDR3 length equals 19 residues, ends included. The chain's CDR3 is CASSFYICSARDVGETQYF.

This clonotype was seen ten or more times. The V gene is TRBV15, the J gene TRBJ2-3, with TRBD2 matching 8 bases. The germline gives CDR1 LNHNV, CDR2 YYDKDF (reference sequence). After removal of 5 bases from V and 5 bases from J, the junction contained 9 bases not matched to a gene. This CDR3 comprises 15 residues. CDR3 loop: CATSPRSGRIDTQYF. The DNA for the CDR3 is TGTGCCACCAGCCCGCGGAGCGGGAGAATAGATACGCAGTATTTT.

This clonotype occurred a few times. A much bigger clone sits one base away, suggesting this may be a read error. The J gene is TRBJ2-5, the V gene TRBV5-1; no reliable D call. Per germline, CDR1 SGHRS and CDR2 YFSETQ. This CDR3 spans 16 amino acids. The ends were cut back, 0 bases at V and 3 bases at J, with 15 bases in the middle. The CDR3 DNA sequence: TGCGCCAGCAGCTTGGTTGCGCGTGTCCGTGAAGAGACCCAGTACTTC. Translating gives CASSLVARVREETQYF. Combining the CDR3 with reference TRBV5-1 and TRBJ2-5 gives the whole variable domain KAGVTQTPRYLIKTRGQQVTLSCSPISGHRSVSWYQQTPGQGLQFLFEYFSETQRNKGNFPGRFSGRQFSNSRSEMNVSTLELGDSALYLCASSLVARVREETQYFGPGTRLLVL.

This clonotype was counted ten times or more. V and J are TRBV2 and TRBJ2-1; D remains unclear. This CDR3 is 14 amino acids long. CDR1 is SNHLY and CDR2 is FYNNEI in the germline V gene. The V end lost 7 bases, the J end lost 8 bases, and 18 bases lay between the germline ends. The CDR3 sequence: CASTARMIGDEQFF. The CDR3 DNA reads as TGTGCCAGCACCGCTCGTATGATAGGCGATGAGCAGTTCTTC. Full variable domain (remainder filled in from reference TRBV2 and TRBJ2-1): EPEVTQTPSHQVTQMGQEVILRCVPISNHLYFYWYRQILGQKVEFLVSFYNNEISEKSEIFDDQFSVERPDGSNFTLKIRSTKLEDSAMYFCASTARMIGDEQFFGPGTRLTVL.

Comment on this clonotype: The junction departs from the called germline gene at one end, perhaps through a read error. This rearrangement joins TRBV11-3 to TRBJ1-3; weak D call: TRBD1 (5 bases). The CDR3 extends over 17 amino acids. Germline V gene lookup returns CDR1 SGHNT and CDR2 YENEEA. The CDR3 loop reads CASGSIGTASSGDTIYF. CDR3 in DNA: TGTGCCAGCGGCTCTATCGGGACGGCGAGCTCTGGAGACACCATATATTTT.

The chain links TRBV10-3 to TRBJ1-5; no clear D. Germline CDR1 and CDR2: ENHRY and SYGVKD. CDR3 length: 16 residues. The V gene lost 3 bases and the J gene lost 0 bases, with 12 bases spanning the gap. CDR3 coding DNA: TGTGCCATCAGTGATGAAAAACTGTTTAGCAATCAGCCCCAGCATTTT. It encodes CAISDEKLFSNQPQHF.